The subject of this entry is one T cell receptor beta chain. In the study's own analysis: Estimated nucleated cell counts came from reference gene primer amplification. The data were produced by immunoSEQ multiplex PCR, yet TCRdb's version contains in-frame clones alone and is incomplete. Clone size and the V and J calls come from that table; the DNA yielded D and trimming. The sample holds a few hundred thousand clones, 84% seen once. The data derive from a study of blood T cell repertoires in COVID-19. Donors were grouped by their self-reported clinical history. The CDR3 sequence is 12 residues long. Per the germline V gene, CDR1 is SGDLS and CDR2 is YYNGEE. V was pared by 0 bases and J by 7 bases, with 7 bases between.

Specimen: PBMCs or T cells enriched from blood (not recorded which). This chain uses TRBV9 with TRBJ1-2; D is perhaps TRBD1 (5 bases). The receptor's source is a woman aged 40 to 50 who had recovered from COVID-19. The CDR3 DNA reads TGTGCCAGCAGCGTAGAGGGGTTTGGCTACACCTTC. It specifies CASSVEGFGYTF.